This TCR beta chain was recorded in a study of OX40 agonist ivuxolimab in advanced cancers. V lost 2 bases, J lost 1 base, and 17 bases lay in between. This CDR3 contains 17 residues. Germline V lookup: CDR1 MDHEN, CDR2 SYDVKM. Profiling relied on immunoSEQ multiplex PCR, and the TCRdb table lists in-frame clones only, not all of them. The sample lists approximately 74,000 clones, about three quarters seen once, with approximately 2.5% in the top ten. The genes are TRBV28 and TRBJ2-5, with a weak D call TRBD2 (6 bases). Sequenced here: CD4+ or CD8+ T cells sorted from blood, sampled in a trial of the OX40 agonist ivuxolimab. The clonotype originates from an adult with an advanced solid tumor such as melanoma, head and neck, liver or kidney cancer. CDR3 region: CASSLGIGGVSQETQYF. In DNA, the CDR3 is TGTGCCAGCAGTTTAGGGATCGGGGGAGTCTCCCAAGAGACCCAGTACTTC.